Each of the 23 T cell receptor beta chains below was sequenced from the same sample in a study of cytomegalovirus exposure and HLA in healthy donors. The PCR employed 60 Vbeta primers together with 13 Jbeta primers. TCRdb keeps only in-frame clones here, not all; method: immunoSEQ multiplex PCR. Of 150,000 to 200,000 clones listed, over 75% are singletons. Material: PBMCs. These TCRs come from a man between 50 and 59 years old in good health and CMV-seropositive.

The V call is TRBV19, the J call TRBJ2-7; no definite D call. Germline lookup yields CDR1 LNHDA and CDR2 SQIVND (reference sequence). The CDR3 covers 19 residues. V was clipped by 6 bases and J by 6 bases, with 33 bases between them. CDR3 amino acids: CASRIILLDRAALVGEQYV. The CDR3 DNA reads TGTGCCAGTAGGATCATTCTGCTCGACCGAGCCGCCCTCGTGGGCGAGCAGTACGTC.

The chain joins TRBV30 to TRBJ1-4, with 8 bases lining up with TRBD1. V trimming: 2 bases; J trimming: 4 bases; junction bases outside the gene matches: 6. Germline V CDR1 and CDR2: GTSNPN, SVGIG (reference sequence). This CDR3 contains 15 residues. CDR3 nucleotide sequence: TGTGCCTGGAGTTCTCCCAGGGGGCATAATGAAAAACTGTTTTTT. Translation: CAWSSPRGHNEKLFF.

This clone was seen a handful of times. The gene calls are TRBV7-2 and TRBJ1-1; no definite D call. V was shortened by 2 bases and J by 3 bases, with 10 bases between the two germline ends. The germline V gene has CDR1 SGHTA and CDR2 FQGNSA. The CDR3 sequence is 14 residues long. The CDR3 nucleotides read TGTGCCAGCAGCTTAAAATCAGAGGACACTGAAGCTTTCTTT. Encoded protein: CASSLKSEDTEAFF.

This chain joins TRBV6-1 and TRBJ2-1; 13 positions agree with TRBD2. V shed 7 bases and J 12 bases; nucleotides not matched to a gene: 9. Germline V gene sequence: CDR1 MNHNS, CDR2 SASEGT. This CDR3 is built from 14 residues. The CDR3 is CASTGRTSGGPQFF. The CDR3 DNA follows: TGTGCCAGCACCGGGAGGACTAGCGGGGGACCGCAGTTCTTC.

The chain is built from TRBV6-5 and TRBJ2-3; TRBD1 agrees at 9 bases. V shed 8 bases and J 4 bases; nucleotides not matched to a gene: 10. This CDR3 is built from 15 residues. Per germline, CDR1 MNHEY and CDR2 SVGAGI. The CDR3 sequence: CASGAGTGIPDTQYF. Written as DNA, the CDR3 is TGTGCCAGCGGGGCCGGGACAGGGATACCAGATACGCAGTATTTT.

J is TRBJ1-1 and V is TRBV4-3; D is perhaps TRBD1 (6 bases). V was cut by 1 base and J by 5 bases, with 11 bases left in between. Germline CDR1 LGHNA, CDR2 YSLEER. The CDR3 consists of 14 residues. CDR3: CASSQAGRGTEAFF. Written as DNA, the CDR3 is TGCGCCAGCAGCCAAGCGGGGAGGGGGACTGAAGCTTTCTTT.

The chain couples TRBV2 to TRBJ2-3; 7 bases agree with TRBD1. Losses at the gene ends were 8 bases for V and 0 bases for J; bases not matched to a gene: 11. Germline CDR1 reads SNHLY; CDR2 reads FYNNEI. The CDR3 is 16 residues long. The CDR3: CASLDGETGSTDTQYF. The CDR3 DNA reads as TGTGCCAGCCTGGACGGAGAGACAGGGAGCACAGATACGCAGTATTTT.

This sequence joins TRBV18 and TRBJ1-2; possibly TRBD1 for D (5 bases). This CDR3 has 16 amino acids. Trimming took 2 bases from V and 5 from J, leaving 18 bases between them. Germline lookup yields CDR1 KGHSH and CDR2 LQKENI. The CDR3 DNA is TGTGCCAGCTCACCAAGGGCCGCAAGGGGAACTTATGGCTACACCTTC. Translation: CASSPRAARGTYGYTF.

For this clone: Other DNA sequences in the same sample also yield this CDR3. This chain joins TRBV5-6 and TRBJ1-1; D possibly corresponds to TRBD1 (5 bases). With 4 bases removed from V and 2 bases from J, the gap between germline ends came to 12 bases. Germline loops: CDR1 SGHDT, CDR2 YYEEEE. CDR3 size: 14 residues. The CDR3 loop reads CASSLGTGNTEAFF. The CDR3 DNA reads TGTGCCAGCAGCCTCGGAACAGGTAACACTGAAGCTTTCTTT.

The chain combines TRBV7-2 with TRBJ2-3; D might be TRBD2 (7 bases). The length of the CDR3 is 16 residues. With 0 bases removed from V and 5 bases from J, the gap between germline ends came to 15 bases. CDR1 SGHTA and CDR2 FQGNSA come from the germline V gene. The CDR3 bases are TGTGCCAGCAGCTTAGCTCTCAGGAGGGGGGGAGATACGCAGTATTTT. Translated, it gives CASSLALRRGGDTQYF.

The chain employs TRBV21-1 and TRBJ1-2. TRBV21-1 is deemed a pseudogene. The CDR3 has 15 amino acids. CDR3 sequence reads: CASSGYRDTVNGYTF. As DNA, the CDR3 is TGTGCCAGCAGCGGCTACCGGGATACGGTTAATGGCTACACCTTC.

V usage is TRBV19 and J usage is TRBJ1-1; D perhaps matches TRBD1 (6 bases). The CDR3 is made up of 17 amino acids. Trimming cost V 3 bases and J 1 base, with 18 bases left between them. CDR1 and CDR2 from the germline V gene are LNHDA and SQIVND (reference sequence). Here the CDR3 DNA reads TGTGCCAGTAGTATTGGGCAGGGGATTCGGTGGAACACTGAAGCTTTCTTT. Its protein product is CASSIGQGIRWNTEAFF.

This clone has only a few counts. The CDR3 sequence is CASTQVPHPRDRGQETQYF. CDR3 coding DNA: TGTGCCAGCACCCAGGTCCCCCACCCAAGGGACAGGGGGCAAGAGACCCAGTACTTC. V and J are TRBV28 and TRBJ2-5, with 11 positions matching TRBD1. With V trimmed by 7 bases and J by 2 bases, 18 bases remained unmatched. Germline-derived CDR1 and CDR2 are MDHEN and SYDVKM. The CDR3 is 19 amino acids.

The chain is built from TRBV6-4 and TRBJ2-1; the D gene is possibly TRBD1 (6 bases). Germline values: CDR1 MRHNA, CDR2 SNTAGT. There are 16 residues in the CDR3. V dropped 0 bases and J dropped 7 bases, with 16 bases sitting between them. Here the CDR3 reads CASSDSAGDNINEQFF. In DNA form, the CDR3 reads TGTGCCAGCAGTGACTCGGCAGGGGATAACATAAATGAGCAGTTCTTC.

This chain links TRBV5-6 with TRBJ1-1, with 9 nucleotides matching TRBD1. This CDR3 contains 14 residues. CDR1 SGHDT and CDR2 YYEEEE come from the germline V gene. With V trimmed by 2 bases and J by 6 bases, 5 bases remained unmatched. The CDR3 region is CASSLGTGYAEAFF. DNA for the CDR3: TGTGCCAGCAGCTTAGGGACAGGGTACGCTGAAGCTTTCTTT.

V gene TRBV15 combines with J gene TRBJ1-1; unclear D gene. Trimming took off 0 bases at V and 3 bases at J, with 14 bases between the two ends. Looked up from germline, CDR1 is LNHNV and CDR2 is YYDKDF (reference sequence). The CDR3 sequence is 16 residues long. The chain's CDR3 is CATSRDGFEMDTEAFF. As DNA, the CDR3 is TGTGCCACCAGCAGAGACGGTTTCGAGATGGACACTGAAGCTTTCTTT.

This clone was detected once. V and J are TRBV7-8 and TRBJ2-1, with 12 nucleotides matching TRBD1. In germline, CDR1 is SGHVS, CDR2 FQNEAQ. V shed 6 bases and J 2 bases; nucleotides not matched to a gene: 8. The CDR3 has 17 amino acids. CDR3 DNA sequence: TGTGCCAGCAGGCGTTCTCGGGACAGGGGGCCCTACAATGAGCAGTTCTTC. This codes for CASRRSRDRGPYNEQFF.

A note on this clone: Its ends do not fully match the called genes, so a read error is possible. In DNA, the CDR3 is TGTGCCAGCAGCCTAGGGTCGAGCTCCTACAATGAGCAGTTCTTC. Its protein product is CASSLGSSSYNEQFF. The J gene is TRBJ2-1, the V gene TRBV13; no firm D call. This CDR3 spans 15 amino acids. From germline, CDR1 is PRHDT and CDR2 FYEKMQ (reference sequence).

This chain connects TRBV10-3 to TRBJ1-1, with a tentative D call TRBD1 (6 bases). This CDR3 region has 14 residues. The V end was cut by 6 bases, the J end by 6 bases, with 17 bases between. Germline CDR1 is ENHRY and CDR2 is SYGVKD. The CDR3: CAISPGPRTAEAFF. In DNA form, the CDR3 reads TGTGCCATCAGCCCGGGGCCGAGGACAGCTGAAGCTTTCTTT.

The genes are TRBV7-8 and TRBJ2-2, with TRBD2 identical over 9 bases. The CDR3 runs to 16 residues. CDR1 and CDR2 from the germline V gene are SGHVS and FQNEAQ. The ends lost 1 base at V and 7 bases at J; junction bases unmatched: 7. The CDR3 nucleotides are TGTGCCAGCAGCTTAGTTCGCGGGGGGGCCGGCGGGGAGCTGTTTTTT. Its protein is CASSLVRGGAGGELFF.

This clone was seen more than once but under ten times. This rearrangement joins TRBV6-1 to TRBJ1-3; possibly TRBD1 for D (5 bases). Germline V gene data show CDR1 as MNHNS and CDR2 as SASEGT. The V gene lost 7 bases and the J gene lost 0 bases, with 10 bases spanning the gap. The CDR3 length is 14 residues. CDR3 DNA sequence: TGTGCCAGCACGACAGCTAGCTCTGGAAACACCATATATTTT. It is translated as CASTTASSGNTIYF.

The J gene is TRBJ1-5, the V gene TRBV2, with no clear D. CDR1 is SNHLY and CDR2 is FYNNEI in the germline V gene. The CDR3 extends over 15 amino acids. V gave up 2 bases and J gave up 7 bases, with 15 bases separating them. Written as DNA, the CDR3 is TGTGCCAGCAGTGAATTCGGGGTAGTAGGCCAGCCCCAGCATTTT. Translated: CASSEFGVVGQPQHF.

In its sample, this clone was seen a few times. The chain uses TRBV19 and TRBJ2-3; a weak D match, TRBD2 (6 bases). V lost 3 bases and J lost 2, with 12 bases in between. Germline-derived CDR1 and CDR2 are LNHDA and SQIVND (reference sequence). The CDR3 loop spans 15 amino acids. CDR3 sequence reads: CASSISGDVTDTQYF. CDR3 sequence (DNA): TGTGCCAGTAGTATCTCGGGAGACGTCACAGATACGCAGTATTTT.